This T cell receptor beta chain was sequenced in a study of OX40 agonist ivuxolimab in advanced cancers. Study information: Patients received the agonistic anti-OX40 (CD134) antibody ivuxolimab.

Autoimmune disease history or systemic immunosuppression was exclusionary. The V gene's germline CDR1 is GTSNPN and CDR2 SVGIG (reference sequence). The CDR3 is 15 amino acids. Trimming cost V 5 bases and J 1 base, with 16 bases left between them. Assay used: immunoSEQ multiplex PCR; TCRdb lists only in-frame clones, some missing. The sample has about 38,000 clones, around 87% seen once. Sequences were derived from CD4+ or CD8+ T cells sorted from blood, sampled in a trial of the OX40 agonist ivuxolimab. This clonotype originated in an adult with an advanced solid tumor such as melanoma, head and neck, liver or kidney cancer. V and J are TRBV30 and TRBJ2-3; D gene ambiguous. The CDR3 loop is CAWGAGSRGTDTQYF. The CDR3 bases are TGTGCCTGGGGAGCCGGATCCCGTGGCACAGATACGCAGTATTTT.